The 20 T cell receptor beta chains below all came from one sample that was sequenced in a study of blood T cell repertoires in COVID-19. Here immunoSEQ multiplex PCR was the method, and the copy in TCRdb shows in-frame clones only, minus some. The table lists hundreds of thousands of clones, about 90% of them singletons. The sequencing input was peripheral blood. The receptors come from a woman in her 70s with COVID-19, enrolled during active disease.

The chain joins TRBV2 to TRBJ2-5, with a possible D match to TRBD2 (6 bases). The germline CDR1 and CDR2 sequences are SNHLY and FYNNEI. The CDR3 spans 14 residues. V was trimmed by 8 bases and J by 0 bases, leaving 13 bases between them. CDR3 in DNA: TGTGCCAGCCACACGGGGACTTACCAAGAGACCCAGTACTTC. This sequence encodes CASHTGTYQETQYF.

In DNA form, the CDR3 reads TGTGCCAGCAGCTCGGGGGGGGATACGCAGTATTTT. Translated, it gives CASSSGGDTQYF. This chain connects TRBV6-5 to TRBJ2-3, with 8 positions matching TRBD2. In germline, CDR1 is MNHEY, CDR2 SVGAGI. This CDR3 comprises 12 residues. Unmatched junction bases numbered 2, after V lost 6 bases and J lost 6 bases.

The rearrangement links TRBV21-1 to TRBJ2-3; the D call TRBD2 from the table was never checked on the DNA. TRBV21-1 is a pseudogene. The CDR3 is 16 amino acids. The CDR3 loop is CAPSPCWAGVTDTQYF. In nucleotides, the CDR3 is TGTGCCCCCAGCCCCTGTTGGGCGGGGGTTACAGATACGCAGTATTTT.

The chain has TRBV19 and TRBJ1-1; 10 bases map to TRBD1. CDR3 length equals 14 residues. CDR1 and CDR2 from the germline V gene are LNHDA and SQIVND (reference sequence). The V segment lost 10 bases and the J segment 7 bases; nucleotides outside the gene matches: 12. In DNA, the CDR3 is TGTGCCACCCGGGACAGGGGCTCGGGACTTGAAGCTTTCTTT. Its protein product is CATRDRGSGLEAFF.

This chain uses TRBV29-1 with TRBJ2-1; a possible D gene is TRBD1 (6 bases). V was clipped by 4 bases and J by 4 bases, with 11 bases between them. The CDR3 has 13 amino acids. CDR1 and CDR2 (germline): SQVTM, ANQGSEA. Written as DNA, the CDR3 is TGCAGCGTTGCCACGGACAGTTACAATGAGCAGTTCTTC. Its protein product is CSVATDSYNEQFF.

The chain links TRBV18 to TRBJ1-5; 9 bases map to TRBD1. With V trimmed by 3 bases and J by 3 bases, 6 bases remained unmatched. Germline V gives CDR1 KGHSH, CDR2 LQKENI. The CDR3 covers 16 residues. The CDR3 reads CASSPEQGANNQPQHF. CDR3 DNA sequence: TGTGCCAGCTCACCGGAACAGGGGGCGAACAATCAGCCCCAGCATTTT.

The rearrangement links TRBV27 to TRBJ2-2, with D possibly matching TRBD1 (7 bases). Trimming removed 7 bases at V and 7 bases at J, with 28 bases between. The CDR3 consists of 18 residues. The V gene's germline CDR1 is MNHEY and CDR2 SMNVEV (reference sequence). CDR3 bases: TGTGCCAGCACCTGGCGGGGAAATGGACAGGTCTATAACGGGGAGCTGTTTTTT. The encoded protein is CASTWRGNGQVYNGELFF.

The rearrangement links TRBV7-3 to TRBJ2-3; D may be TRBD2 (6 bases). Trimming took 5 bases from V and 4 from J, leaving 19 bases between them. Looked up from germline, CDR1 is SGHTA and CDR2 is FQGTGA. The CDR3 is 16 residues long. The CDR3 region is CASSHSAGRTPDTQYF. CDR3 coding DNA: TGTGCCAGCAGCCACTCGGCGGGACGTACCCCAGATACGCAGTATTTT.

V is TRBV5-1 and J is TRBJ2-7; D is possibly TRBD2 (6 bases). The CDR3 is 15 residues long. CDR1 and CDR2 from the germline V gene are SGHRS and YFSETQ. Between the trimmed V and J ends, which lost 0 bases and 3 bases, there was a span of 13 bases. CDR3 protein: CASSLAGGDYYEQYF. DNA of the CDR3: TGCGCCAGCAGCTTGGCCGGAGGGGATTACTACGAGCAGTACTTC.

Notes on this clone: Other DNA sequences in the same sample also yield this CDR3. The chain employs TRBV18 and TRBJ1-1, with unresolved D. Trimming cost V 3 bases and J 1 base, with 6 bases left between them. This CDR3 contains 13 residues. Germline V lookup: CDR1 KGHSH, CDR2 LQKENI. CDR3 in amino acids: CASSPGGNTEAFF. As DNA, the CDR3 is TGTGCCAGCTCACCCGGTGGGAACACTGAAGCTTTCTTT. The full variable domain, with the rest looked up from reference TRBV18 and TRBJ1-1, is NAGVMQNPRHLVRRRGQEARLRCSPMKGHSHVYWYRQLPEEGLKFMVYLQKENIIDESGMPKERFSAEFPKEGPSILRIQQVVRGDSAAYFCASSPGGNTEAFFGQGTRLTVV.

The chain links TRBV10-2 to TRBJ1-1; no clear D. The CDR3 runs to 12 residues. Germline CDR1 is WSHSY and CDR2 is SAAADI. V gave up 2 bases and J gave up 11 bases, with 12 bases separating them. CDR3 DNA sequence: TGCGCCAGCAGTGAGGTGCGTGGGGAGGCTTTCTTT. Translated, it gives CASSEVRGEAFF.

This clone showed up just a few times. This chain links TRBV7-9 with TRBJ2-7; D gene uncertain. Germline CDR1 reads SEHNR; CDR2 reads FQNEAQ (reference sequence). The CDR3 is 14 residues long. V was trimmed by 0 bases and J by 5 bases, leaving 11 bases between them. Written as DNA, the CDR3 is TGTGCCAGCAGCTTAGCGTCAAGTCAGGACGAGCAGTACTTC. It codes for CASSLASSQDEQYF.

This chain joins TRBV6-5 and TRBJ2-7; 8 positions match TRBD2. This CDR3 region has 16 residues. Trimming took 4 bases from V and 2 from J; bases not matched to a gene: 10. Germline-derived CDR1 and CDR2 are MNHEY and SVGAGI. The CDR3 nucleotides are TGTGCCAGCAGTTCCCCCGCCCGGGAGGGAACCTACGAGCAGTACTTC. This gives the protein CASSSPAREGTYEQYF.

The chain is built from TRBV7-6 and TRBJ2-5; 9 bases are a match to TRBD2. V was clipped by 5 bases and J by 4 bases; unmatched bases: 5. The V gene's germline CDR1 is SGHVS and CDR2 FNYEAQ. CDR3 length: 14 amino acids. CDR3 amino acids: CASSPAGGRETQYF. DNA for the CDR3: TGTGCCAGCAGCCCCGCGGGGGGGCGAGAGACCCAGTACTTC.

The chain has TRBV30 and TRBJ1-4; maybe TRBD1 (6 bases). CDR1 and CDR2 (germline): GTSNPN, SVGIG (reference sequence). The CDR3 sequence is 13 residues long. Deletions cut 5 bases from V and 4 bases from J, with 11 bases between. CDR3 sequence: CAWETGVNEKLFF. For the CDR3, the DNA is TGTGCCTGGGAGACAGGAGTTAATGAAAAACTGTTTTTT.

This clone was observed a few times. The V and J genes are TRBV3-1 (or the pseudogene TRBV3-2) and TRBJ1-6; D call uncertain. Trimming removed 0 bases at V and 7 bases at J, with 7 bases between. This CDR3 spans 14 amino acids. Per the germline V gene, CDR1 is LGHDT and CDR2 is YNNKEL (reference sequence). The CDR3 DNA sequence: TGTGCCAGCAGCCAAGATCACGGGAATTCACCCCTCCACTTT. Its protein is CASSQDHGNSPLHF.

The CDR3 sequence is CASSYSGTSGYEQYF. In DNA, the CDR3 is TGTGCCAGCAGTTACTCAGGGACTAGCGGTTACGAGCAGTACTTC. This chain joins TRBV6-5 and TRBJ2-7; the match to TRBD2 covers 11 bases. Germline V lookup: CDR1 MNHEY, CDR2 SVGAGI. The CDR3 is 15 residues long. V lost 0 bases and J lost 4; bases outside the gene matches: 2.

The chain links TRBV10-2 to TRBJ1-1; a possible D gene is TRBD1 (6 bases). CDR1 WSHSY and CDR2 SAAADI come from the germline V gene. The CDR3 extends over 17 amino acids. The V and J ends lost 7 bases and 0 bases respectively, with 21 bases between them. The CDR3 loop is CASNPSRGAYVNTEAFF. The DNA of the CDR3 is TGCGCCAGCAACCCATCACGGGGGGCGTACGTGAACACTGAAGCTTTCTTT.

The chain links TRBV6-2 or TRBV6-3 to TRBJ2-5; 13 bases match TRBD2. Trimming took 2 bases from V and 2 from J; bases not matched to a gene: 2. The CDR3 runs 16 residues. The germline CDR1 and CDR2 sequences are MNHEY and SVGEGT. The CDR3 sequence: CASSYPGLAGQETQYF. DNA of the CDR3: TGTGCCAGCAGTTACCCGGGACTAGCGGGGCAAGAGACCCAGTACTTC.

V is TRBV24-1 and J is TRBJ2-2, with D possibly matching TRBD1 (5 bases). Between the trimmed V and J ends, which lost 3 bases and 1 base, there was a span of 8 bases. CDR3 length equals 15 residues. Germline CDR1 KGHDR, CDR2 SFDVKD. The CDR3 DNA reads TGTGCCACCAGTGATCCCGACAGGAACACCGGGGAGCTGTTTTTT. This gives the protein CATSDPDRNTGELFF.